These 27 T cell receptor beta chains were sequenced from one sample in a study of vaccination effects on CD4 cells after COVID-19. Before sequencing, viral peptide pools were used by the ViraFEST assay to expand antigen-specific CD4+ T cells. On roughly day 9 of culture, CD4+ T cells were separated out. This table comes from immunoSEQ multiplex PCR, and its TCRdb copy is limited to in-frame clones, with some not included. The sample lists 30,000 to 35,000 clones, around 70% occurring once. Antigens for these TCRs are unknown. Source: CD4+ T cells from PBMCs cultured with HCoV-229E spike peptides, taken before COVID-19 vaccination. Source of these receptors: a human donor who received a COVID-19 vaccine.

The rearrangement links TRBV5-1 to TRBJ2-1; 7 bases are a match to TRBD1. V gave up 4 bases and J gave up 9 bases; unmatched junction bases: 10. Germline CDR1 is SGHRS and CDR2 is YFSETQ. This CDR3 region has 14 residues. The CDR3, as DNA: TGCGCCAGCAGCCGATCCGACAGGGTGGGTGAGCAGTTCTTC. It encodes CASSRSDRVGEQFF. Full variable domain (missing parts from reference TRBV5-1 and TRBJ2-1): KAGVTQTPRYLIKTRGQQVTLSCSPISGHRSVSWYQQTPGQGLQFLFEYFSETQRNKGNFPGRFSGRQFSNSRSEMNVSTLELGDSALYLCASSRSDRVGEQFFGPGTRLTVL.

The chain joins TRBV5-1 to TRBJ1-1; D gene uncertain. V was shortened by 1 base and J by 3 bases, with 16 bases between the two germline ends. Germline loops: CDR1 SGHRS, CDR2 YFSETQ. The CDR3 extends over 16 amino acids. CDR3 sequence: CASSLWDPGGYTEAFF. Written as DNA, the CDR3 is TGCGCCAGCAGCTTGTGGGATCCGGGTGGTTACACTGAAGCTTTCTTT. Filled out from reference TRBV5-1 and TRBJ1-1, the complete variable domain reads KAGVTQTPRYLIKTRGQQVTLSCSPISGHRSVSWYQQTPGQGLQFLFEYFSETQRNKGNFPGRFSGRQFSNSRSEMNVSTLELGDSALYLCASSLWDPGGYTEAFFGQGTRLTVV.

This clone was recorded only once. The gene calls are TRBV28 and TRBJ2-1; TRBD1 agrees at 8 bases. This CDR3 spans 15 amino acids. V was pared by 2 bases and J by 7 bases, with 7 bases of the junction left unmatched. Germline V gene lookup returns CDR1 MDHEN and CDR2 SYDVKM. The CDR3 DNA reads TGTGCCAGCAGTTTACCGACAGGGGTGGGGAATGAGCAGTTCTTC. Translation: CASSLPTGVGNEQFF.

The CDR3 here is CASSPKQGIGNQPQHF. The DNA of the CDR3 is TGTGCCAGCTCCCCAAAACAGGGAATTGGCAATCAGCCCCAGCATTTT. The rearrangement uses TRBV27 and TRBJ1-5; weak D call: TRBD1 (6 bases). The CDR3 length is 16 residues. The V and J ends lost 8 bases and 2 bases respectively, with 19 bases between them. Germline V CDR1 and CDR2: MNHEY, SMNVEV (reference sequence).

This rearrangement joins TRBV4-2 to TRBJ2-1, with D possibly TRBD2 on 6 matching bases. The V end lost 3 bases, the J end lost 4 bases, and 10 bases lay between the germline ends. CDR1 LGHNA and CDR2 YNFKEQ come from the germline V gene. The CDR3 has 14 residues. The CDR3 DNA reads TGTGCCAGCAGCCAGGCCGGGACTTACAATGAGCAGTTCTTC. Protein product: CASSQAGTYNEQFF.

V and J are TRBV6-5 and TRBJ1-5, with 7 positions matching TRBD1. V lost 6 bases and J lost 0; bases outside the gene matches: 2. The length of the CDR3 is 14 residues. CDR1 MNHEY and CDR2 SVGAGI come from the germline V gene. The CDR3 is CASRRDSSNQPQHF. CDR3 bases: TGTGCCAGCAGACGGGACAGTAGCAATCAGCCCCAGCATTTT.

A few counts support this clone. This sequence joins TRBV15 and TRBJ1-5; maybe TRBD1 (5 bases). Germline V lookup: CDR1 LNHNV, CDR2 YYDKDF (reference sequence). The CDR3 sequence is 14 residues long. Trimming left V 1 base short and J 4 bases short, with 8 bases between. CDR3 amino acids: CATSRVGENQPQHF. The CDR3 nucleotides read TGTGCCACCAGCAGAGTAGGGGAGAATCAGCCCCAGCATTTT.

The CDR3 DNA is TGTGCCAGCGCCGGACTAGCGGGAGTCGATAATGAGCAGTTCTTC. Amino acid sequence: CASAGLAGVDNEQFF. The chain employs TRBV28 and TRBJ2-1, with 13 bases lining up with TRBD2. Germline CDR1 MDHEN, CDR2 SYDVKM. This CDR3 is 15 amino acids long. Unmatched junction bases numbered 8, after V lost 8 bases and J lost 7 bases.

The V and J genes are TRBV7-2 and TRBJ2-1; 11 bases map to TRBD2. Germline assignment: CDR1 SGHTA and CDR2 FQGNSA. The CDR3 length is 16 residues. J lost 4 bases, V lost 5 bases, and 7 bases had no gene match. CDR3 sequence reads: CASSPSGTSGYNEQFF. CDR3 coding DNA: TGTGCCAGCAGCCCGTCCGGGACTAGCGGTTACAATGAGCAGTTCTTC.

This chain uses TRBV19 with TRBJ1-2; D gene uncertain. From germline, CDR1 is LNHDA and CDR2 SQIVND (reference sequence). This CDR3 has 13 residues. V was cut by 4 bases and J by 2 bases, with 8 bases left in between. CDR3 DNA: TGTGCCAGTAGTAAAGAGGGAAACTATGGCTACACCTTC. Translation gives CASSKEGNYGYTF.

The J gene is TRBJ2-7, the V gene TRBV9; either TRBD1 or TRBD2 may supply D (6 bases each). The CDR3 is 14 residues long. V shed 4 bases and J shed 6 bases, with 17 bases lying between them. The V gene's germline CDR1 is SGDLS and CDR2 YYNGEE. The CDR3 region has the DNA TGTGCCAGCAGCCAGGGGAGGACTACCCTCGAGCAGTACTTC. This codes for CASSQGRTTLEQYF.

V usage is TRBV28 and J usage is TRBJ2-1; a possible D gene is TRBD1 (5 bases). This CDR3 is 12 amino acids long. CDR1 is MDHEN and CDR2 is SYDVKM in the germline V gene. V lost 6 bases, J lost 9 bases, and 12 bases lay in between. CDR3 residues: CASSLGRVEQFF. The DNA for the CDR3 is TGTGCCAGCAGCTTGGGCAGGGTTGAGCAGTTCTTC.

The chain is built from TRBV5-4 and TRBJ2-2; TRBD2 might be the D (6 bases). This CDR3 contains 14 residues. V lost 4 bases, J lost 4 bases, and 11 bases lay in between. CDR1 is SGHNT, CDR2 YYREEE, per germline (reference sequence). CDR3 DNA: TGTGCCAGCAGCCGGGAGAGGGGCACCGGGGAGCTGTTTTTT. As protein: CASSRERGTGELFF.

This clone was observed once. The CDR3 sequence: CASNRQGSEKVEQFF. The CDR3 DNA sequence: TGTGCCAGCAACAGACAGGGGAGTGAAAAGGTTGAGCAGTTCTTC. V is TRBV28 and J is TRBJ2-1; TRBD1 aligns across 8 bases. The CDR3 consists of 15 residues. Germline assignment: CDR1 MDHEN and CDR2 SYDVKM. After removal of 7 bases from V and 9 bases from J, the junction contained 14 bases not matched to a gene.

The J gene is TRBJ2-7, the V gene TRBV7-2, with unresolved D. The CDR3 sequence is 14 residues long. Trimming left V 1 base short and J 2 bases short, with 9 bases between. The germline V gene has CDR1 SGHTA and CDR2 FQGNSA. The CDR3 coding sequence is TGTGCCAGCAGCTTAGGTGGCTTGACCTACGAGCAGTACTTC. Residues: CASSLGGLTYEQYF.

The V call is TRBV12-5, the J call TRBJ2-1, with D maybe TRBD2 (6 bases). The germline CDR1 and CDR2 sequences are LGHNT and FRNRAP. Trimming pared 1 base from V and 4 bases from J, leaving 8 bases between. The CDR3 covers 14 residues. CDR3 sequence: CASGLGGLYNEQFF. Here the CDR3 DNA reads TGTGCTAGTGGTTTGGGGGGACTTTACAATGAGCAGTTCTTC.

In its sample, this clone was seen a few times. The CDR3 DNA reads TGTGCCAGCAGCCAAGCGGACAGGGCCTACGAGCAGTACTTC. It is translated as CASSQADRAYEQYF. The V and J genes are TRBV4-2 and TRBJ2-7; the match to TRBD1 covers 8 bases. J lost 2 bases, V lost 1 base, and 1 base had no gene match. CDR3 size: 14 residues. Per germline, CDR1 LGHNA and CDR2 YNFKEQ.

This clone was recorded a few times. The chain uses TRBV5-4 and TRBJ2-7; weak D call: TRBD1 (6 bases). The V end lost 1 base, the J end lost 3 bases, and 14 bases lay between the germline ends. The CDR3 contains 15 residues. Germline V CDR1 and CDR2: SGHNT, YYREEE (reference sequence). The CDR3 loop reads CASSLSPQGRYEQYF. CDR3 DNA sequence: TGTGCCAGCAGCTTGTCCCCACAGGGACGCTACGAGCAGTACTTC.

This sequence joins TRBV3-1 (or the pseudogene TRBV3-2) and TRBJ2-1; no clear D. From germline, CDR1 is LGHDT and CDR2 YNNKEL (reference sequence). With 0 bases removed from V and 9 bases from J, the gap between germline ends came to 9 bases. The CDR3 runs to 13 residues. The CDR3 protein is CASSQDLRAEQFF. In DNA, the CDR3 is TGTGCCAGCAGCCAAGATCTTCGGGCTGAGCAGTTCTTC.

This sequence joins TRBV18 and TRBJ2-1; 12 bases line up with TRBD2. Trimming cost V 5 bases and J 8 bases; bases outside gene matches: 10. Germline lookup yields CDR1 KGHSH and CDR2 LQKENI. CDR3 length: 16 amino acids. CDR3 protein: CASSGRRLAGVDEQFF. The CDR3 bases are TGTGCCAGCTCAGGTCGCCGACTAGCGGGAGTGGATGAGCAGTTCTTC.

The chain has TRBV4-3 and TRBJ1-4; D unclear. V was trimmed by 2 bases and J by 2 bases, leaving 3 bases between them. Germline-derived CDR1 and CDR2 are LGHNA and YSLEER. This CDR3 spans 13 amino acids. The CDR3 DNA reads as TGCGCCAGCAGCCAAAACACTAATGAAAAACTGTTTTTT. Translated, it gives CASSQNTNEKLFF.

The chain uses TRBV19 and TRBJ1-5; D is perhaps TRBD1 (5 bases). The CDR3 extends over 14 amino acids. Trimming left V 6 bases short and J 3 bases short, with 12 bases between. Germline CDR1 LNHDA, CDR2 SQIVND (reference sequence). The CDR3 sequence is CASSRRQPNQPQHF. The CDR3 DNA is TGTGCCAGTAGCCGCAGACAGCCCAATCAGCCCCAGCATTTT.

The chain has TRBV7-2 and TRBJ1-2, with a possible D match to TRBD1 (6 bases). Germline V CDR1 and CDR2: SGHTA, FQGNSA. V dropped 1 base and J dropped 4 bases, with 13 bases sitting between them. This CDR3 region has 15 residues. CDR3 region: CASSLEGVVGYGYTF. The CDR3 bases are TGTGCCAGCAGCTTAGAGGGGGTGGTGGGCTATGGCTACACCTTC.

CDR3 DNA: TGTGCCAGCAGTTACGTGGCAGGCCAAGGGAATCAGCCCCAGCATTTT. Amino acid sequence: CASSYVAGQGNQPQHF. The chain is built from TRBV6-6 and TRBJ1-5, with D uncertain. V was cut by 2 bases and J by 4 bases, with 15 bases left in between. Germline V gene sequence: CDR1 MNHNY, CDR2 SVGAGI (reference sequence). The CDR3 loop spans 16 amino acids.

This chain connects TRBV5-1 to TRBJ2-5; D perhaps matches TRBD1 (5 bases). CDR3 length: 10 amino acids. Germline CDR1 reads SGHRS; CDR2 reads YFSETQ. V was pared by 4 bases and J by 8 bases, with 6 bases between. CDR3 in DNA: TGCGCCAGCAGCCAGGGAACCCAGTACTTC. Translating gives CASSQGTQYF.

This clone appeared once. CDR3 amino acids: CASSVRTGMNTGELFF. As DNA, the CDR3 is TGTGCCAGCAGCGTCCGGACAGGGATGAACACCGGGGAGCTGTTTTTT. The chain uses TRBV3-1 (or the pseudogene TRBV3-2) and TRBJ2-2, with 8 bases fitting TRBD1. The J segment lost 1 base and the V segment lost 5 bases, leaving 6 bases of the junction unmatched. This CDR3 has 16 amino acids. Germline CDR1 LGHDT, CDR2 YNNKEL (reference sequence).

The genes are TRBV30 and TRBJ1-5; D not resolved. Between the trimmed V and J ends, which lost 0 bases and 5 bases, there was a span of 8 bases. The CDR3 totals 13 residues. CDR1 and CDR2 from the germline V gene are GTSNPN and SVGIG (reference sequence). CDR3 nucleotides: TGTGCCTGGAGTGTACTCGGGGATCAGCCCCAGCATTTT. This sequence encodes CAWSVLGDQPQHF.